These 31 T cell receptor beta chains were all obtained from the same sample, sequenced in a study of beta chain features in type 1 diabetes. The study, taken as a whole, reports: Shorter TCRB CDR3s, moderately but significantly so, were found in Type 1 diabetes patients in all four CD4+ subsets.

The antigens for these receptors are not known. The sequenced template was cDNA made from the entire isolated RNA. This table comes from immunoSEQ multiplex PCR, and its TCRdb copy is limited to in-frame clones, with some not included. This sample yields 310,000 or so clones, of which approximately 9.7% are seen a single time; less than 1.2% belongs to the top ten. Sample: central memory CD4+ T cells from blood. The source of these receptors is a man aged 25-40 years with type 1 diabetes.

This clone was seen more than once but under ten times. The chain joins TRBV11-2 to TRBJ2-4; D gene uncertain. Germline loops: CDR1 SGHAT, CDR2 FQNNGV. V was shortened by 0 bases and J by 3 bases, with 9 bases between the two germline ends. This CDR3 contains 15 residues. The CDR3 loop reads CASSLDRLVKNIQYF. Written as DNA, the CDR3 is TGTGCCAGCAGCTTAGACAGGCTAGTCAAAAACATTCAGTACTTC.

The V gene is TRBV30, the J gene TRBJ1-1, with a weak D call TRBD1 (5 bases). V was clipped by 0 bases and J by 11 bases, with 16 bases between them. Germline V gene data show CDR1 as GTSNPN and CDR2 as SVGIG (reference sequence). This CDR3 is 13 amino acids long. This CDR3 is CAWSVGDPDLAFF. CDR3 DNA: TGTGCCTGGAGTGTAGGGGACCCGGATCTTGCTTTCTTT.

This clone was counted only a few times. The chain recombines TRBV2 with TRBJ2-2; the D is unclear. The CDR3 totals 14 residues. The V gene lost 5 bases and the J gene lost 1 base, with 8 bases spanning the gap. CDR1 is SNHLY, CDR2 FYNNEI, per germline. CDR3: CASSLDGNTGELFF. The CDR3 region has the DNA TGTGCCAGCAGTCTGGACGGGAACACCGGGGAGCTGTTTTTT.

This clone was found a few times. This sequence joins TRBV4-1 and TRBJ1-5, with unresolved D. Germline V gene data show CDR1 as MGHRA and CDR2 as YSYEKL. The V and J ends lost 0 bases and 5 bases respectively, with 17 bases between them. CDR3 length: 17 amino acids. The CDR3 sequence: CASSQDLTDPKDQPQHF. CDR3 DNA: TGCGCCAGCAGCCAAGATCTAACGGATCCCAAGGATCAGCCCCAGCATTTT.

Written as DNA, the CDR3 is TGTGCCAGCAGCAAGGACCTTACCGGGACTAGGAGCTACGAGCAGTACTTC. Translated: CASSKDLTGTRSYEQYF. The chain employs TRBV5-6 and TRBJ2-7; 8 bases align to TRBD2. The CDR3 has 17 amino acids. Germline loops: CDR1 SGHDT, CDR2 YYEEEE. Trimming at V came to 4 bases and at J to 3 bases, leaving 15 bases not matched to a gene.

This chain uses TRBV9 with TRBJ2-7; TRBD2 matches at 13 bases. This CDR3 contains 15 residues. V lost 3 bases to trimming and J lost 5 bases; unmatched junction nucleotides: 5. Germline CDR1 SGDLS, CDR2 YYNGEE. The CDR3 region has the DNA TGTGCCAGCAGCGCTAGACTAGCGGGGGGAGACGAGCAGTACTTC. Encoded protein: CASSARLAGGDEQYF.

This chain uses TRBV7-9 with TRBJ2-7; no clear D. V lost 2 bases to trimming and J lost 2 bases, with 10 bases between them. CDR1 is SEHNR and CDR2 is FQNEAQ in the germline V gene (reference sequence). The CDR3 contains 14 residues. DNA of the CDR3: TGTGCCAGCAGCTTAATACGTGCACCCTACGAGCAGTACTTC. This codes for CASSLIRAPYEQYF.

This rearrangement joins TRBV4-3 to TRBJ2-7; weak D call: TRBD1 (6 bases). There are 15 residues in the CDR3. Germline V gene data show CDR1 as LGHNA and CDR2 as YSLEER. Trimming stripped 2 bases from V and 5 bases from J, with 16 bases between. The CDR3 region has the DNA TGCGCCAGCAGCCAACAATTACAGGGTCCGGACGAGCAGTACTTC. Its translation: CASSQQLQGPDEQYF.

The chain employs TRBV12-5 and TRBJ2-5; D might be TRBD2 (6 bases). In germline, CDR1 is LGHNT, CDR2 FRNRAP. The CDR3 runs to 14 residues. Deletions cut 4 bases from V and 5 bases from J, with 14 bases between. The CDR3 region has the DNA TGTGCTAGTGGTTCCACCGGGGGTGGGGAGACCCAGTACTTC. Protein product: CASGSTGGGETQYF.

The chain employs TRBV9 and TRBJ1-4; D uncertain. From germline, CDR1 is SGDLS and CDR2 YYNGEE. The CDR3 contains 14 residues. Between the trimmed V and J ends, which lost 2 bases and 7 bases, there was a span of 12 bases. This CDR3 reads CASSVTDTSEKLFF. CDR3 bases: TGTGCCAGCAGCGTGACCGACACGAGTGAAAAACTGTTTTTT.

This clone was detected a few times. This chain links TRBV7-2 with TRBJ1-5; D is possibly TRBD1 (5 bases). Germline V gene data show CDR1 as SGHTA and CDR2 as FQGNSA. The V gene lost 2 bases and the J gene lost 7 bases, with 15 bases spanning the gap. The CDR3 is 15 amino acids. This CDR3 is CASSLRVGGTQPQHF. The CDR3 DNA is TGTGCCAGCAGCTTAAGGGTCGGCGGGACCCAGCCCCAGCATTTT.

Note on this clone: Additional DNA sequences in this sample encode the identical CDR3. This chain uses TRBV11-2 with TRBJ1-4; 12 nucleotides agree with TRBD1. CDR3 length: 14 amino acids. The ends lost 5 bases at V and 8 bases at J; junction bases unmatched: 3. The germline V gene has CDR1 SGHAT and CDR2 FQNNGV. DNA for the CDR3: TGTGCCAGCAGCCTGGGACAGGGGGCGGAAAAACTGTTTTTT. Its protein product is CASSLGQGAEKLFF.

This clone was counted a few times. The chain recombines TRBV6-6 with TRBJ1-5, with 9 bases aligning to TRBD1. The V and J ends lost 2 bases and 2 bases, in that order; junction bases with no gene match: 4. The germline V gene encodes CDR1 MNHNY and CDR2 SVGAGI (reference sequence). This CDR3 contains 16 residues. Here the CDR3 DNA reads TGTGCCAGCAGTTACAATACAGGGGGCGGCAATCAGCCCCAGCATTTT. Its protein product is CASSYNTGGGNQPQHF.

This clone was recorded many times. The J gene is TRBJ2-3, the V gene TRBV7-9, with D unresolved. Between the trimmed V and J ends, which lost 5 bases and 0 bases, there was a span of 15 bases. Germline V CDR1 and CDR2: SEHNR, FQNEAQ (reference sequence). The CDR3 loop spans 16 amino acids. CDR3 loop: CASSAKIPASTDTQYF. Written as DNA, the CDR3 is TGTGCCAGCAGCGCGAAGATTCCAGCTAGCACAGATACGCAGTATTTT.

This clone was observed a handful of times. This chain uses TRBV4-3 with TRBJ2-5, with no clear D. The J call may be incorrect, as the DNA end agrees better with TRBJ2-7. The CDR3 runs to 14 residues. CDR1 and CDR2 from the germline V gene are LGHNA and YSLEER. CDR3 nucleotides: TGCGCCAGCAGCCATGGGCAGCACTCCTACGAGCAGTACTTC. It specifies CASSHGQHSYEQYF.

CDR3 bases: TGCAGCGGAAAAACGAATGTAGAGAACACTGAAGCTTTCTTT. This sequence encodes CSGKTNVENTEAFF. The V gene is TRBV29-1, the J gene TRBJ1-1; D gene uncertain. Trimming pared 7 bases from V and 1 base from J, leaving 16 bases between. Germline V gene sequence: CDR1 SQVTM, CDR2 ANQGSEA. The CDR3 loop spans 14 amino acids.

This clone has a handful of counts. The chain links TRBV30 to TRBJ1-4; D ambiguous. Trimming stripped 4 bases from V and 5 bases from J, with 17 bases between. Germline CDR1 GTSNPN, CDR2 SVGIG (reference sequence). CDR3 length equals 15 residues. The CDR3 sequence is CAWTPGGSSNEKLFF. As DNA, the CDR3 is TGTGCCTGGACCCCCGGTGGCAGCTCCAATGAAAAACTGTTTTTT.

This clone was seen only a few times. This CDR3 is CASHSLGGRDEQFF. CDR3 nucleotides: TGTGCCAGTCATTCTTTGGGGGGTAGGGATGAGCAGTTCTTC. V usage is TRBV19 and J usage is TRBJ2-1, with D possibly matching TRBD2 (6 bases). Germline CDR1 is LNHDA and CDR2 is SQIVND (reference sequence). Trimming removed 8 bases from V and 8 bases from J, with 19 bases in between. CDR3 length equals 14 residues.

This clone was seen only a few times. CDR3 nucleotides: TGTGCCAGCAGTTACGGGCAGGGAACTCAGCCCCAGCATTTT. Translation gives CASSYGQGTQPQHF. The chain uses TRBV6-5 and TRBJ1-5; D perhaps matches TRBD1 (5 bases). The germline gives CDR1 MNHEY, CDR2 SVGAGI. This CDR3 has 14 amino acids. Trimming took 2 bases from V and 6 from J, leaving 11 bases between them.

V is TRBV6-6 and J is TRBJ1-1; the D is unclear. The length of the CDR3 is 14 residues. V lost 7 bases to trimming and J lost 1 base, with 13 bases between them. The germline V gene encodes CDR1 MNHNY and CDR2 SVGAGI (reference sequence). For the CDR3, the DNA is TGTGCCAGCAACCCCGGGCAGGCGAACACTGAAGCTTTCTTT. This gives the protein CASNPGQANTEAFF.

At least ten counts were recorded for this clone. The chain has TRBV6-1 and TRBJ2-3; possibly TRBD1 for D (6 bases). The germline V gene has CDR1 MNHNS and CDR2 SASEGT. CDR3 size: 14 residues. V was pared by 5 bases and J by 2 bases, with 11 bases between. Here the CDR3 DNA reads TGTGCCAGCAGTCCAAGACAGGACACAGATACGCAGTATTTT. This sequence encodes CASSPRQDTDTQYF.

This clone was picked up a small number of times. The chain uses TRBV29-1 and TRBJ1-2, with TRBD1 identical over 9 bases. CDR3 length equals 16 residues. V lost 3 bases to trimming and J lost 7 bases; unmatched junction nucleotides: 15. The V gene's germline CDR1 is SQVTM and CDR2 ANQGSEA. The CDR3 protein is CSVDLNQGQGGFGYTF. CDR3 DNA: TGCAGCGTTGACCTTAACCAGGGACAGGGAGGTTTTGGCTACACCTTC.

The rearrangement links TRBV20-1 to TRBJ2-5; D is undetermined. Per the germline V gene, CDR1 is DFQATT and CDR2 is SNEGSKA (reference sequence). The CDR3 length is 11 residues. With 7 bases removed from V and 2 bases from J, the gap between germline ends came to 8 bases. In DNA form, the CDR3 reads TGCAGTGGGCCGGTACAAGAGACCCAGTACTTC. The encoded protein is CSGPVQETQYF.

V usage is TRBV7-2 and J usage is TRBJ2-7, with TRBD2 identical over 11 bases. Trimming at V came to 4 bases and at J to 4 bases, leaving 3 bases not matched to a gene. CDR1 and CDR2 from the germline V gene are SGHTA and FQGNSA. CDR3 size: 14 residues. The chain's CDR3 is CASSYGTSGYEQYF. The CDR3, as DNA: TGTGCCAGCAGCTATGGGACTAGCGGATACGAGCAGTACTTC. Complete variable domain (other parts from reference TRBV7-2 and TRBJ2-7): GAGVSQSPSNKVTEKGKDVELRCDPISGHTALYWYRQSLGQGLEFLIYFQGNSAPDKSGLPSDRFSAERTGGSVSTLTIQRTQQEDSAVYLCASSYGTSGYEQYFGPGTRLTVT.

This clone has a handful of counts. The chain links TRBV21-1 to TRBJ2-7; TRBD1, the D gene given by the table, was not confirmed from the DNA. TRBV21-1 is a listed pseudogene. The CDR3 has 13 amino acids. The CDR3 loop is CASRTGSFYEQYF. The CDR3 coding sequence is TGTGCCAGCCGGACAGGGTCTTTCTACGAGCAGTACTTC.

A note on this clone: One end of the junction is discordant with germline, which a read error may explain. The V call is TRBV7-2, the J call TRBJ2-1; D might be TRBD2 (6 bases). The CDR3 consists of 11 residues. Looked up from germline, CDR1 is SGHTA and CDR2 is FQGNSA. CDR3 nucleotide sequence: TGTGCCAGCAGCTTAAAACTAGCTCCGGTCTTC. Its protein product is CASSLKLAPVF.

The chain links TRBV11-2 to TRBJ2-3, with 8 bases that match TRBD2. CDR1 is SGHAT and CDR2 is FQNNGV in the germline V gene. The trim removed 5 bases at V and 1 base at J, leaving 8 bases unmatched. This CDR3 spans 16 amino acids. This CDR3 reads CASSGGVAGRTDTQYF. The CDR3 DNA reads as TGTGCCAGCAGCGGGGGGGTAGCGGGGCGCACAGATACGCAGTATTTT.

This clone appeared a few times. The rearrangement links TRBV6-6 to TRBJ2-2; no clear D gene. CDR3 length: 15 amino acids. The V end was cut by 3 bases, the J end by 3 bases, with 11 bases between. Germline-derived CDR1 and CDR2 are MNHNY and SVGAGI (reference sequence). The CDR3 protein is CASSYGSPDTGELFF. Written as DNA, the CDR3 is TGTGCCAGCAGTTATGGATCTCCAGACACCGGGGAGCTGTTTTTT.

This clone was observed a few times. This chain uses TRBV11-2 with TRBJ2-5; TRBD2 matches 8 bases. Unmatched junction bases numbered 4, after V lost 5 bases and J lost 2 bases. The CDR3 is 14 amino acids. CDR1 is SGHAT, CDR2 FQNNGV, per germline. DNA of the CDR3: TGTGCCAGCAGCCCCCGGGGGGGTCAAGAGACCCAGTACTTC. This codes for CASSPRGGQETQYF.

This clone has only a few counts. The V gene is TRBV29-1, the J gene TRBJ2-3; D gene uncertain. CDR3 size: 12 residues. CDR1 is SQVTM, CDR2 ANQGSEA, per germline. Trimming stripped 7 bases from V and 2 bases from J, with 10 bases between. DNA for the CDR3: TGCAGCGCAACGGACGACACAGATACGCAGTATTTT. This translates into CSATDDTDTQYF.

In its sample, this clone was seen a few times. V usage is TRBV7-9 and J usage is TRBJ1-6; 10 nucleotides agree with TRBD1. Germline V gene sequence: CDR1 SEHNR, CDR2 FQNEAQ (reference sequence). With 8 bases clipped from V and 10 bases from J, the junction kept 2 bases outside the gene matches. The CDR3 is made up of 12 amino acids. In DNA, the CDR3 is TGTGCCAGCGGGACAGGGGACTCACCCCTCCACTTT. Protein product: CASGTGDSPLHF.